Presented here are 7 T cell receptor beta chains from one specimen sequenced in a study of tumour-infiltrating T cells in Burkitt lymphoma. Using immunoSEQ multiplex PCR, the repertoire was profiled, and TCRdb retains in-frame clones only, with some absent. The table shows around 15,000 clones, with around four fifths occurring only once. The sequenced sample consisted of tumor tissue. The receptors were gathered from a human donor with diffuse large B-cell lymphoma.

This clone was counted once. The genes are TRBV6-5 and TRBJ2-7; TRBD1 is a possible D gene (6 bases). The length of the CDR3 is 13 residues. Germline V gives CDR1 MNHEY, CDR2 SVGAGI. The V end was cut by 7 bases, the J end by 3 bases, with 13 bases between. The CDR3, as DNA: TGTGCCAGCACTTCAACAGGGAACTACGAGCAGTACTTC. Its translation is CASTSTGNYEQYF.

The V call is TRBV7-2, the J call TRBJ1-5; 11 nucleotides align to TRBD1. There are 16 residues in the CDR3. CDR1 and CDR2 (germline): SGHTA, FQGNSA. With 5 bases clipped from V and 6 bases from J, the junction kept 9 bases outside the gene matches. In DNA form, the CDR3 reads TGTGCCAGCAGCACTCCGGGACAGGGGGTTGGTCAGCCCCAGCATTTT. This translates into CASSTPGQGVGQPQHF.

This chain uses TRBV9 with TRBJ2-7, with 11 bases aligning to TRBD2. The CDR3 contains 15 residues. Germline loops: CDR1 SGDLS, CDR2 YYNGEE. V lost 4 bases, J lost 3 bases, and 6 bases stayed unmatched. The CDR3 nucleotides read TGTGCCAGCAGCTACTCCGGGACTAGCGGCTACGAGCAGTACTTC. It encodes CASSYSGTSGYEQYF.

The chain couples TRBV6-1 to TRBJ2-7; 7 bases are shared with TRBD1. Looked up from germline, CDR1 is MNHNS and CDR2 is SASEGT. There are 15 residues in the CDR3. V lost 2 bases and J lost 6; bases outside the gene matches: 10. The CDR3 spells CASSESTGPSSEQYF. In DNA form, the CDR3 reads TGTGCCAGCAGTGAATCGACAGGGCCATCATCCGAGCAGTACTTC.

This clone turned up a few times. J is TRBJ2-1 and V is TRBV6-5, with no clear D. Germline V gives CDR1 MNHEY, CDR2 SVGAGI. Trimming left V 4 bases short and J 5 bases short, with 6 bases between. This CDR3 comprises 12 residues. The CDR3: CASSSQNNEQFF. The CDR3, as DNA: TGTGCCAGCAGTTCGCAGAACAATGAGCAGTTCTTC.

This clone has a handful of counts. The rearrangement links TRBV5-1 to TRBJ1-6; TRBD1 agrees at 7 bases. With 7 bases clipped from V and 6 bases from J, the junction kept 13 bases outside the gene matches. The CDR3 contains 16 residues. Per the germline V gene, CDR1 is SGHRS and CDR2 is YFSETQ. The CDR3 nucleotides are TGCGCCAGCGGCCGGGACAGACGAGATTTTAATTCACCCCTCCACTTT. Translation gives CASGRDRRDFNSPLHF.

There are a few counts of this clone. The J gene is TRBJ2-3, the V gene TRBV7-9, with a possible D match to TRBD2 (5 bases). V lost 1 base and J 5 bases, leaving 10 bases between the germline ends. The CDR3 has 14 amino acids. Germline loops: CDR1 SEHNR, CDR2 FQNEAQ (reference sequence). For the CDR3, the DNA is TGTGCCAGCAGCTTAGGGGAGAGCGGAGATACGCAGTATTTT. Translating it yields CASSLGESGDTQYF.